The clone carrying this TCR beta chain came up a few times. Its specificity is unknown. The sample comes from a study of post-analysis software for immune sequencing data. At the level of the study: Progressive-relapsing, secondary progressive and relapsing-remitting multiple sclerosis were among the disease courses included.

Study results and caveats: Compared with controls, patients showed significantly lower normalized Chao1 diversity. Patients showed TRBV5-6, TRBV5-1 and TRBV20-1 among five TRBV segments more frequent than in controls.

Germline CDR1 is SQVTM and CDR2 is ANQGSEA. The ends lost 6 bases at V and 9 bases at J; junction bases unmatched: 11. This CDR3 has 13 residues. Carried by the TCR beta cDNA libraries were unique molecular identifiers. Roughly 500,000 cDNA molecules were recovered from an input of roughly 0.85 to 10 million T cells. MiXCR, run by TCRdb on the PCR reads, gives a single entry per CDR3 protein. The data contain roughly 580,000 distinct CDR3 sequences, 44% of them seen just once; the ten biggest clones take up more than 1.5%. The sequence derives from a girl aged 5 to 17 with multiple sclerosis. Sequenced sample: blood. The chain has TRBV29-1 and TRBJ1-3; the match to TRBD1 covers 7 bases. CDR3 loop: CSVRDSFLGTIYF. The CDR3 nucleotides read TGCAGCGTAAGGGACAGTTTTTTGGGCACCATATATTTT.